The 6 T cell receptor beta chains below come from one sample, sequenced in a study of T cells expressing NK-cell markers. From the 5' RACE reads, TCRdb lists one entry per CDR3 protein and no DNA. The specimen's table records 550,000 to 600,000 distinct CDR3 sequences. The material sequenced was blood T cells: a sorted CD56 or NKG2C T cell subset, CD4+ or CD8+ T cells, or bulk PBMC T cells (not recorded which). The receptor source for this set is a man in his late teens or twenties in good health.

V is TRBV6-1 and J is TRBJ2-3. The CDR3 extends over 17 amino acids. Germline V CDR1 and CDR2: MNHNS, SASEGT. CDR3 in amino acids: CASRPATGSASTDTQYF.

The gene calls are TRBV10-3 and TRBJ2-1. Germline lookup yields CDR1 ENHRY and CDR2 SYGVKD. The CDR3 is made up of 16 amino acids. The CDR3 loop is CATREGGSTPSREQFF.

The rearrangement joins TRBV12-3 or TRBV12-4 to TRBJ1-5; absent DNA, TCRdb's TRBD1 call cannot be checked. This CDR3 region has 16 residues. CDR3 amino acids: CASSPPRLSSNQPQHF.

This chain uses TRBV6-5 with TRBJ2-2; TCRdb lists TRBD2, though no DNA is available to test this call. CDR3 length: 17 amino acids. Germline V CDR1 and CDR2: MNHEY, SVGAGI. This CDR3 reads CASRGLAGPRGSGELFF.

The rearrangement joins TRBV7-8 to TRBJ2-3; TCRdb proposes TRBD2, but this gene call is untestable without DNA. This CDR3 region has 17 residues. Looked up from germline, CDR1 is SGHVS and CDR2 is FQNEAQ. The CDR3 spells CASSLAGLAGGVDTQYF.

The J gene is TRBJ1-5, the V gene TRBV6-1; TCRdb's assignment of TRBD1 cannot be checked, as there is no DNA. Per the germline V gene, CDR1 is MNHNS and CDR2 is SASEGT. The CDR3 length is 15 residues. CDR3 sequence: CASSEGGGVGQPQHF.